The 21 T cell receptor beta chains listed next were all sequenced from one sample in a study of blood T cell repertoires in COVID-19 (dated by TCRdb to 2019 to 2021). The method was the immunoSEQ multiplex PCR assay. In TCRdb, the immuneACCESS table is reduced to in-frame sequences with V and J assigned. These tables do not hold every clone; where another copy was compared, an unresolved V gene accounts for under half, and the others remain unexplained. For this sample the table gives 250,000 to 300,000 clones, of which roughly 93% were detected only once. Roughly 2.1% of the sample belongs to the ten largest clones. The specimen was PBMCs or T cells enriched from blood (not recorded which). These TCRs come from a woman between 40 and 50 years old with acute COVID-19.

V is TRBV6-2 or TRBV6-3 and J is TRBJ2-1; 14 bases line up with TRBD2. Germline V gene sequence: CDR1 MNHEY, CDR2 SVGEGT. This CDR3 is 15 amino acids long. The trim removed 4 bases at V and 8 bases at J, leaving 4 bases unmatched. CDR3 protein: CASSSGTSGSHEQFF. The CDR3 region has the DNA TGTGCCAGCAGTTCCGGGACTAGCGGGAGTCATGAGCAGTTCTTC.

This clone has only one observation. The chain links TRBV7-6 to TRBJ2-3; D possibly corresponds to TRBD1 (7 bases). V lost 1 base, J lost 8 bases, and 13 bases lay in between. CDR3 length: 14 amino acids. The V gene's germline CDR1 is SGHVS and CDR2 FNYEAQ. The CDR3 DNA reads TGTGCCAGCAGCTTAGAGGGGGCCGGGGGTACGCAGTATTTT. Translation gives CASSLEGAGGTQYF.

With regard to this clone: The sample has other DNA sequences that encode this CDR3 too. The J gene is TRBJ1-5, the V gene TRBV7-2, with D uncertain. The CDR3 contains 15 residues. Germline CDR1 SGHTA, CDR2 FQGNSA. Trimming shortened V by 0 bases and J by 4 bases, and 10 bases separated the two germline ends. The chain's CDR3 is CASSLAGRVNQPQHF. CDR3 nucleotides: TGTGCCAGCAGCTTAGCCGGGAGGGTAAATCAGCCCCAGCATTTT.

The chain uses TRBV28 and TRBJ1-1, with D perhaps TRBD1 (6 bases). Per germline, CDR1 MDHEN and CDR2 SYDVKM. V was clipped by 6 bases and J by 5 bases, with 16 bases between them. The CDR3 extends over 14 amino acids. This chain's CDR3 is CASRTTGGQTEAFF. The CDR3 nucleotides read TGTGCCAGCAGAACCACGGGGGGGCAAACTGAAGCTTTCTTT.

The V and J genes are TRBV10-3 and TRBJ1-2; D gene unclear. The CDR3 totals 12 residues. Germline CDR1 and CDR2: ENHRY and SYGVKD. Trimming stripped 10 bases from V and 6 bases from J, with 15 bases between. The CDR3, as DNA: TGTGCCAGCAAGGGAGGGCCCAATGGCTACACCTTC. This encodes CASKGGPNGYTF.

The V gene is TRBV28, the J gene TRBJ2-5; the D gene is possibly TRBD2 (6 bases). The CDR3 loop spans 14 amino acids. Germline CDR1 and CDR2: MDHEN and SYDVKM. Trimming shortened V by 5 bases and J by 2 bases, and 12 bases separated the two germline ends. This CDR3 is CASSPLGRQETQYF. The CDR3 nucleotides are TGTGCCAGCAGTCCCTTAGGGAGGCAAGAGACCCAGTACTTC.

The chain links TRBV24-1 to TRBJ1-2, with D uncertain. Trimming stripped 1 base from V and 6 bases from J, with 11 bases between. The CDR3 has 14 residues. The germline CDR1 and CDR2 sequences are KGHDR and SFDVKD. This CDR3 reads CATSDFNRNHGYTF. CDR3 DNA sequence: TGTGCCACCAGTGATTTTAACAGAAACCATGGCTACACCTTC.

The chain uses TRBV5-6 and TRBJ2-2, with a tentative D call TRBD1 (5 bases). The CDR3 is made up of 16 amino acids. CDR1 and CDR2 (germline): SGHDT, YYEEEE. V was clipped by 4 bases and J by 3 bases, with 16 bases between them. This CDR3 is CASSLAVWGDTGELFF. Here the CDR3 DNA reads TGTGCCAGCAGCCTTGCCGTGTGGGGCGACACCGGGGAGCTGTTTTTT. The full variable domain, completed using reference TRBV5-6 and TRBJ2-2, is DAGVTQSPTHLIKTRGQQVTLRCSPKSGHDTVSWYQQALGQGPQFIFQYYEEEERQRGNFPDRFSGHQFPNYSSELNVNALLLGDSALYLCASSLAVWGDTGELFFGEGSRLTVL.

The rearrangement uses TRBV7-2 and TRBJ2-7; 9 bases agree with TRBD1. CDR1 is SGHTA and CDR2 is FQGNSA in the germline V gene. Trimming at V came to 2 bases and at J to 3 bases, leaving 2 bases not matched to a gene. The CDR3 sequence is 14 residues long. The CDR3 protein is CASSLTGGGYEQYF. The CDR3 DNA sequence: TGTGCCAGCAGCTTAACAGGGGGCGGCTACGAGCAGTACTTC.

This chain connects TRBV20-1 to TRBJ2-7; 10 bases match TRBD1. The CDR3 has 11 amino acids. J gave up 7 bases and V 5 bases, and 2 bases lay outside the gene matches. In germline, CDR1 is DFQATT, CDR2 SNEGSKA (reference sequence). The CDR3 spells CSAGQGEEQYF. Written as DNA, the CDR3 is TGCAGTGCTGGACAGGGGGAAGAGCAGTACTTC.

The DNA of the CDR3 is TGTGCCAGTAGTATCAGAACTAGCGGGGGCTCCTACGAGCAGTACTTC. Translation: CASSIRTSGGSYEQYF. V and J are TRBV19 and TRBJ2-7, with 11 bases fitting TRBD2. V lost 3 bases and J lost 0; bases outside the gene matches: 4. Germline V gene data show CDR1 as LNHDA and CDR2 as SQIVND (reference sequence). This CDR3 is 16 amino acids long.

The chain couples TRBV28 to TRBJ1-5; D remains ambiguous. Germline V gene sequence: CDR1 MDHEN, CDR2 SYDVKM. V lost 3 bases, J lost 2 bases, and 8 bases lay in between. There are 14 residues in the CDR3. The CDR3 bases are TGTGCCAGCAGTTTTGCAGTGGGCAATCAGCCCCAGCATTTT. Amino acids: CASSFAVGNQPQHF.

The CDR3 is CASSRRDSSYNEQFF. The CDR3 DNA is TGTGCCAGCAGCCGCCGGGACTCTTCCTACAATGAGCAGTTCTTC. The chain uses TRBV3-1 (or the pseudogene TRBV3-2) and TRBJ2-1; the D gene is possibly TRBD2 (6 bases). This CDR3 has 15 residues. CDR1 and CDR2 (germline): LGHDT, YNNKEL (reference sequence). V lost 4 bases, J lost 1 base, and 11 bases lay in between.

The chain uses TRBV2 and TRBJ1-3; D is possibly TRBD1 (5 bases). There are 15 residues in the CDR3. Germline CDR1 and CDR2: SNHLY and FYNNEI. V was pared by 6 bases and J by 0 bases, with 12 bases between. The CDR3 nucleotides read TGTGCCAGCAGCCAGATGGGGGGCTCTGGAAACACCATATATTTT. Amino acids: CASSQMGGSGNTIYF. Complete variable domain (other parts from reference TRBV2 and TRBJ1-3): EPEVTQTPSHQVTQMGQEVILRCVPISNHLYFYWYRQILGQKVEFLVSFYNNEISEKSEIFDDQFSVERPDGSNFTLKIRSTKLEDSAMYFCASSQMGGSGNTIYFGEGSWLTVV.

The CDR3 here is CASSHRSGQNATNEKLFF. CDR3 in DNA: TGCGCCAGCAGCCATCGGTCAGGTCAGAATGCAACTAATGAAAAACTGTTTTTT. This rearrangement joins TRBV4-1 to TRBJ1-4; D call uncertain. This CDR3 spans 18 amino acids. Germline CDR1 MGHRA, CDR2 YSYEKL. Trimming took off 3 bases at V and 0 bases at J, with 17 bases between the two ends.

This clone appeared a single time. V usage is TRBV28 and J usage is TRBJ1-4; 7 bases map to TRBD1. Germline CDR1 is MDHEN and CDR2 is SYDVKM. The CDR3 sequence is 15 residues long. J gave up 2 bases and V 6 bases, and 6 bases lay outside the gene matches. CDR3 sequence reads: CASSRQGGTNEKLFF. The CDR3 region has the DNA TGTGCCAGCAGCCGCCAGGGGGGCACTAATGAAAAACTGTTTTTT.

The chain employs TRBV4-1 and TRBJ2-3, with 10 bases fitting TRBD2. Unmatched junction bases numbered 8, after V lost 4 bases and J lost 1 base. This CDR3 region has 17 residues. CDR1 and CDR2 (germline): MGHRA, YSYEKL. CDR3 sequence reads: CASSLSYLAGGTDTQYF. For the CDR3, the DNA is TGCGCCAGCAGCCTGTCCTATCTAGCGGGGGGCACAGATACGCAGTATTTT.

In DNA, the CDR3 is TGTGCCAGCAGCCAATATAGCAATCAGCCCCAGCATTTT. Its protein is CASSQYSNQPQHF. This chain links TRBV3-1 (or the pseudogene TRBV3-2) with TRBJ1-5; D unclear. CDR3 length equals 13 residues. V dropped 2 bases and J dropped 0 bases, with 2 bases sitting between them. The germline V gene encodes CDR1 LGHDT and CDR2 YNNKEL (reference sequence).

The chain uses TRBV15 and TRBJ2-5; TRBD2 might be the D (6 bases). CDR1 is LNHNV and CDR2 is YYDKDF in the germline V gene (reference sequence). V was shortened by 0 bases and J by 4 bases, with 9 bases between the two germline ends. The CDR3 extends over 14 amino acids. This CDR3 is CATSRDWRGETQYF. CDR3 nucleotide sequence: TGTGCCACCAGCAGAGATTGGAGGGGAGAGACCCAGTACTTC.

The rearrangement uses TRBV6-2 or TRBV6-3 and TRBJ2-5; D perhaps matches TRBD1 (6 bases). V was trimmed by 4 bases and J by 9 bases, leaving 21 bases between them. CDR1 and CDR2 (germline): MNHEY, SVGEGT. The CDR3 extends over 15 amino acids. CDR3 nucleotides: TGTGCCAGCAGTTCCACAGGGACAAGTCCATGGGCCCAGTACTTC. This codes for CASSSTGTSPWAQYF.

Here the CDR3 reads CASRSSGFSTDTQYF. The CDR3 coding sequence is TGTGCCAGCAGGAGTAGCGGTTTTAGCACAGATACGCAGTATTTT. J is TRBJ2-3 and V is TRBV2, with D possibly TRBD2 on 6 matching bases. The CDR3 consists of 15 residues. Germline-derived CDR1 and CDR2 are SNHLY and FYNNEI. Trimming left V 6 bases short and J 0 bases short, with 13 bases between.